This T cell receptor (beta chain) was identified in a study of T cells in Graves' hyperthyroidism and ophthalmopathy (dated by TCRdb to the late 2010s). Regarding the study in general: Peripheral blood samples were taken at the time of initial diagnosis, prior to any treatment. After blood sampling, hyperthyroidism patients were treated with methimazole at a starting dose of 30 mg daily, and ophthalmopathy patients were treated with high-dose intravenous methylprednisolone. The paper reports TCR Vbeta CDR3 sequencing of more than 120 peripheral blood samples: around 45 ophthalmopathy, 75 to 80 hyperthyroidism and 17 progressor patients. Thyroid tissue and blood T-cell repertoires from several Graves' hyperthyroidism patients were also compared in the study. The roughly 100 discovery patients were randomly divided into training and test sets at a 7:3 ratio. A discovery cohort of roughly 96 patients, about 40 with Graves' ophthalmopathy and 55 to 60 with stable Graves' hyperthyroidism, was used to find distinguishing TCR V-J signatures. An independent validation cohort of 18 to 20 hyperthyroidism patients and approximately 16 patients who later progressed to ophthalmopathy tested prospective prediction of ophthalmopathy. Broad study findings and their caveats: Blood samples also contained most of the expanded thyroid clonotypes (frequency above 0.001), which suggests that blood repertoires may reflect thyroid immune responses. In validation, the model predicted progression to ophthalmopathy with 55% to 71% sensitivity and 72% to 75% specificity, a median of 6.5 months before onset. No statistical method was used to fix the sample size in advance, and group allocation was not hidden from the investigators. A model built on a 13 V-J signature distinguished ophthalmopathy from stable hyperthyroidism, reaching roughly 88% sensitivity and under 84% specificity in cross-validation and 80%/75% in testing.

This clonotype came up many times. The antigen it recognizes is unknown. No much larger clonotype is one base removed from it; base qualities were not supplied. In the ophthalmopathy patients, disease was moderately to severely active, with a Clinical Activity Score of 3 or more, a NOSPECS grade of 4 or more, and a duration of less than 3 months. The study excluded patients with uncontrolled infections, other autoimmune diseases, pregnancy or lactation. Diagnoses relied on clinical symptoms, serum thyroxine and TRAb, thyroid ultrasound and orbital computed tomography. PBMCs were isolated from 10 ml of fresh peripheral blood by Ficoll-Paque density gradient centrifugation. Trizol reagent was used to extract total RNA, and RNA quality was then checked on an Agilent 2100 Bioanalyzer. The V and J ends are trimmed by 3 bases and 3 bases, leaving 14 bases between them. The CDR3, from cysteine to phenylalanine, totals 15 residues. Only the CDR3 portion is preserved as DNA: 45 bases, with reading frame beginning at the first base.

The TCR beta CDR3 regions were amplified from the RNA transcripts. For the first round of RT-PCR on the TCR CDR3, the HTBI primer set was used together with the Qiagen OneStep RT-PCR kit. Libraries were constructed in a second round of multiplex PCR, after which size selection and purification were performed. Sequencing of the libraries was done on an Illumina HiSeq2000 using paired-end 100 bp reads. The authors' pipeline ran thus. SOAPnuke was used to process the raw data, with reads discarded if the reads contained adapters or uncalled bases, had a mean Phred below 15, or lacked an exact constant-primer or identifier match. COPE v1.2.5 was used to merge the high-quality paired reads, and each unique nucleotide sequence was defined as a clonotype. MiTCR v1.1 was used to align clonotypes to the IMGT TRBV, TRBD and TRBJ reference segments. The analysis included only V-J combinations with a frequency above 0.0001, which together covered 99% to 99.2% of the repertoires. A TCS score was defined as the ratio between F50 (clonal expansion) and ExV (chaos), using BLOSUM62-based TCRdist between CDR3 peptides within each V-J. Welch's t-statistics and random forest reduced 500 to 550 V-J features to 10 to 15, which were used in a naive Bayes classifier (R e1071). TCRdb took the public reads, trimmed them with fastp at Q25, ran MiXCR for clone calling and kept in-frame beta chains. Records with the same CDR3 protein are collapsed into one entry carrying the most frequent genes and DNA. Here the V and J calls rest on TCRdb's processing, not on the authors' analysis. This sample is represented by 400,000 to 550,000 distinct CDR3 sequences; roughly a quarter of them were singletons. The ten largest make up about 10% of the sample.

This receptor chain uses TRBV12-3 or TRBV12-4 and TRBJ1-2; TRBD1 is a possible D gene, resting on 5 matching bases. Sequencing was performed on blood. This receptor was identified in a woman aged 25-40 years with Graves' ophthalmopathy. The DNA sequence follows: TGTGCCAGCAGTTTTGGGAGGGACGGGGACTATGGCTACACCTTC. Translated, this gives CASSFGRDGDYGYTF.